This T cell receptor (beta chain) was profiled in a study of blood T cell repertoires in COVID-19. Sequencing used immunoSEQ multiplex PCR; TCRdb keeps in-frame clones, though not all of them. The repertoire holds 300,000 or so clones, 80% to 90% seen once, with around 3.5% in the top ten. CDR3 length: 13 residues. Germline lookup yields CDR1 LGHDT and CDR2 YNNKEL (reference sequence). Trimming cost V 8 bases and J 6 bases; bases outside gene matches: 7. This receptor was obtained from a woman aged 40-49 years with acute or convalescent COVID-19. This chain uses TRBV3-1 (or the pseudogene TRBV3-2) with TRBJ2-3; TRBD2 matches at 8 bases. Sequences were obtained from peripheral blood. The CDR3 DNA reads as TGTGCCAGCCTCCCAACGGGAGGGGATACGCAGTATTTT. Its protein product is CASLPTGGDTQYF.